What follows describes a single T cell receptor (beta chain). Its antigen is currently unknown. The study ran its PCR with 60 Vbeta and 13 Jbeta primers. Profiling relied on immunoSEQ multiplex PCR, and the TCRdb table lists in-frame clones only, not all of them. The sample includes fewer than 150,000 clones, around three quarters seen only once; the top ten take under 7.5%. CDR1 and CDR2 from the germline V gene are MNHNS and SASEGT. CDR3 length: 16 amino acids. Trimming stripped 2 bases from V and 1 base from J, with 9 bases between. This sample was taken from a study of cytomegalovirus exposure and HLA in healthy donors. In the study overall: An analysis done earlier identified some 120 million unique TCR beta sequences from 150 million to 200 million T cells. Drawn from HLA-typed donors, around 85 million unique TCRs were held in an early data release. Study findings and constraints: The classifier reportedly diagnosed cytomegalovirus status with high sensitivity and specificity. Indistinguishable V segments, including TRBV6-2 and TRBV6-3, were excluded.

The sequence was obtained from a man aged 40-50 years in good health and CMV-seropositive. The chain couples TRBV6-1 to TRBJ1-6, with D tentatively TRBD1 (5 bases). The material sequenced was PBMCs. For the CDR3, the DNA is TGTGCCAGCAGTGAAAGGCGGGGGTCCTATAATTCACCCCTCCACTTT. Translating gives CASSERRGSYNSPLHF.